What follows describes a single T cell receptor (beta chain). The antigen is not known. The sample originates from a study of early stage breast cancer tumors. Study conclusions and caveats: Bulk DNA sequencing of unsorted cells missed chain pairing and markers. Blood repertoires resembled normal breast more than tumor.

Germline lookup yields CDR1 SGHNT and CDR2 YYREEE (reference sequence). The CDR3 is made up of 11 amino acids. V dropped 0 bases and J dropped 4 bases, with 0 bases sitting between them. The data were produced by immunoSEQ multiplex PCR, yet TCRdb's version contains in-frame clones alone and is incomplete. The sample lists roughly 14,000 clones, about 81% occurring once. This clonotype was sampled from a person aged 25 to 45 with breast cancer. The sequenced material came from normal breast tissue next to the tumor. This sequence joins TRBV5-4 and TRBJ2-3; D is unclear. CDR3 loop: CASSLADTQYF. Written as DNA, the CDR3 is TGTGCCAGCAGCTTGGCAGATACGCAGTATTTT.